Listed here are 29 T cell receptor beta chains from one sample, sequenced in a study of vaccination effects on CD4 cells after COVID-19. Their cognate antigens are unknown. TCRdb keeps only in-frame clones here, not all; method: immunoSEQ multiplex PCR. Of about 63,000 clones listed, around 75% are singletons. After expansion with viral peptide pools in the ViraFEST assay, antigen-specific CD4+ T cells were sequenced. Cultured cells yielded isolated CD4+ T cells after roughly 11 days. The study found no prior SARS-CoV-2 infection in the vaccine recipients, who tested negative for nucleocapsid antibodies. The sequenced sample was CD4+ T cells from PBMCs cultured with HCoV-OC43 spike peptides, obtained before COVID-19 vaccination. The subset: HCoV-OC43 spike overlapping peptide pool stimulation. Source of these receptors: a human donor who received a COVID-19 vaccine.

This clone was recorded a few times. The chain combines TRBV18 with TRBJ1-1, with D possibly being TRBD1 (6 bases). The V gene's germline CDR1 is KGHSH and CDR2 LQKENI. V was shortened by 5 bases and J by 0 bases, with 7 bases between the two germline ends. The CDR3 spans 13 residues. This CDR3 is CASSTGLNTEAFF. As DNA, the CDR3 is TGTGCCAGCTCAACAGGGTTGAACACTGAAGCTTTCTTT.

The chain recombines TRBV6-2 or TRBV6-3 with TRBJ2-7; 9 nucleotides align to TRBD1. After removal of 0 bases from V and 9 bases from J, the junction contained 6 bases not matched to a gene. The length of the CDR3 is 14 residues. Germline lookup yields CDR1 MNHEY and CDR2 SVGEGT. CDR3 in DNA: TGTGCCAGCAGTTACTCGAAGGGACAGGGACGGCAGTACGTC. Encoded protein: CASSYSKGQGRQYV.

The chain carries TRBV19 and TRBJ2-4, with D perhaps TRBD1 (6 bases). The V end was cut by 5 bases, the J end by 1 base, with 15 bases between. In germline, CDR1 is LNHDA, CDR2 SQIVND (reference sequence). CDR3 length equals 16 residues. The CDR3 DNA reads as TGTGCCAGTAGTTCGGCGCTAAGGGGGGCCAAAAACATTCAGTACTTC. Translating gives CASSSALRGAKNIQYF.

This chain uses TRBV9 with TRBJ1-2, with TRBD1 matching over 11 bases. The CDR3 is 15 amino acids. Trimming removed 3 bases from V and 3 bases from J; junction bases left unmatched: 4. Germline CDR1 is SGDLS and CDR2 is YYNGEE. The CDR3 nucleotides read TGTGCCAGCAGCGCGGGACAGGGGGTTTACTATGGCTACACCTTC. Amino acids: CASSAGQGVYYGYTF.

This clone was seen a single time. The chain combines TRBV5-1 with TRBJ2-1; 7 bases fit TRBD1. The CDR3 sequence is 13 residues long. Trimming cost V 3 bases and J 10 bases; bases outside gene matches: 7. Germline values: CDR1 SGHRS, CDR2 YFSETQ. The chain's CDR3 is CASSYGQAGEQFF. In DNA form, the CDR3 reads TGCGCCAGCAGCTACGGACAGGCGGGCGAGCAGTTCTTC.

This chain connects TRBV5-4 to TRBJ1-1; D is uncertain. Trimming shortened V by 3 bases and J by 1 base, and 10 bases separated the two germline ends. Germline CDR1 and CDR2: SGHNT and YYREEE (reference sequence). This CDR3 is built from 14 residues. The DNA of the CDR3 is TGTGCCAGCAGCTCCCGGGCCGAGAACACTGAAGCTTTCTTT. This gives the protein CASSSRAENTEAFF.

The chain joins TRBV24-1 to TRBJ2-1; either TRBD1 or TRBD2 may fit D (5 bases each). The germline CDR1 and CDR2 sequences are KGHDR and SFDVKD. The CDR3 spans 16 residues. The V end lost 4 bases, the J end lost 10 bases, and 22 bases lay between the germline ends. The CDR3 DNA reads as TGTGCCACCAGTGACCAGCAGCACGGGGCGGGCGAAGAGCAGTTCTTC. This encodes CATSDQQHGAGEEQFF.

V usage is TRBV28 and J usage is TRBJ1-5, with D possibly being TRBD1 (5 bases). CDR3 length: 15 amino acids. Germline CDR1 reads MDHEN; CDR2 reads SYDVKM. Trimming took off 5 bases at V and 6 bases at J, with 17 bases between the two ends. CDR3: CASSHPGPGGQPQHF. The CDR3 region has the DNA TGTGCCAGCAGTCACCCGGGACCTGGAGGTCAGCCCCAGCATTTT.

The rearrangement joins TRBV19 to TRBJ1-2; 8 bases are shared with TRBD1. Germline V lookup: CDR1 LNHDA, CDR2 SQIVND (reference sequence). The CDR3 runs to 15 residues. The V segment lost 1 base and the J segment 1 base; nucleotides outside the gene matches: 2. Written as DNA, the CDR3 is TGTGCCAGTAGTATAGCAACAGGGGGTAACTATGGCTACACCTTC. Translating it yields CASSIATGGNYGYTF.

The chain couples TRBV6-5 to TRBJ1-2; tentative D call: TRBD1 (5 bases). V was shortened by 5 bases and J by 4 bases, with 14 bases between the two germline ends. Per the germline V gene, CDR1 is MNHEY and CDR2 is SVGAGI. CDR3 size: 14 residues. CDR3 sequence: CASSIGGELYGYTF. The CDR3 DNA sequence: TGTGCCAGCAGTATTGGGGGGGAGCTCTATGGCTACACCTTC.

CDR3 DNA: TGTGCCACCAGTGATGCAGGACAGGGCGATAATTCACCCCTCCACTTT. Amino acids: CATSDAGQGDNSPLHF. The chain couples TRBV24-1 to TRBJ1-6; 8 bases line up with TRBD1. Trimming cost V 3 bases and J 5 bases; bases outside gene matches: 5. Germline values: CDR1 KGHDR, CDR2 SFDVKD. The CDR3 is made up of 16 amino acids.

The rearrangement links TRBV6-5 to TRBJ1-2; the match to TRBD1 covers 9 bases. The CDR3 totals 13 residues. Germline values: CDR1 MNHEY, CDR2 SVGAGI. V shed 5 bases, J shed 6 bases, and the junction held 4 bases outside the gene matches. CDR3 region: CASSTGTGNGYTF. The CDR3 region has the DNA TGTGCCAGCAGTACCGGGACAGGGAATGGCTACACCTTC.

The table lists this clone with a few counts. The chain recombines TRBV7-8 with TRBJ1-4; D not certain. V lost 5 bases, J lost 8 bases, and 21 bases lay in between. The CDR3 spans 16 residues. The V gene's germline CDR1 is SGHVS and CDR2 FQNEAQ. DNA of the CDR3: TGTGCCAGCAGCCACCGGGCCGCAGGTGCCATGGAAAAACTGTTTTTT. It codes for CASSHRAAGAMEKLFF.

About this clone itself: The same CDR3 also results from other DNA sequences found in this sample. V usage is TRBV18 and J usage is TRBJ2-7; weak D call: TRBD2 (5 bases). The germline V and J ends were trimmed by 3 bases and 4 bases, with 10 bases remaining between them. Germline CDR1 reads KGHSH; CDR2 reads LQKENI. This CDR3 has 13 amino acids. CDR3 nucleotide sequence: TGTGCCAGCTCACCCCTACGCGGGTACGAGCAGTACGTC. Its translation is CASSPLRGYEQYV.

The rearrangement joins TRBV12-5 to TRBJ2-2; 7 bases are shared with TRBD1. This CDR3 has 15 amino acids. From germline, CDR1 is LGHNT and CDR2 FRNRAP. With 5 bases clipped from V and 0 bases from J, the junction kept 3 bases outside the gene matches. The CDR3 is CASGLGQTNTGELFF. For the CDR3, the DNA is TGTGCTAGTGGTCTGGGACAGACGAACACCGGGGAGCTGTTTTTT.

J is TRBJ1-1 and V is TRBV29-1, with TRBD1 matching 8 bases. CDR1 is SQVTM, CDR2 ANQGSEA, per germline. V lost 7 bases, J lost 6 bases, and 10 bases stayed unmatched. The CDR3 contains 13 residues. The CDR3 loop is CSGRTGSRAEAFF. The DNA of the CDR3 is TGCAGCGGCCGGACAGGGTCGCGCGCTGAAGCTTTCTTT.

The V call is TRBV16, the J call TRBJ1-2; the match to TRBD1 covers 8 bases. Germline CDR1 KGHSY, CDR2 FQNENV. Unmatched junction bases numbered 10, after V lost 4 bases and J lost 9 bases. The CDR3 spans 14 residues. The CDR3: CASSRGQGGTSYTF. In DNA form, the CDR3 reads TGTGCCAGCAGCCGAGGACAGGGAGGGACGAGCTACACCTTC.

The chain couples TRBV3-1 (or the pseudogene TRBV3-2) to TRBJ2-3; D perhaps matches TRBD2 (5 bases). The V end lost 0 bases, the J end lost 9 bases, and 10 bases lay between the germline ends. Germline CDR1 LGHDT, CDR2 YNNKEL (reference sequence). The CDR3 covers 13 residues. Here the CDR3 DNA reads TGTGCCAGCAGCCAAGATATAAGGAGGACGCAGTATTTT. It yields the protein CASSQDIRRTQYF.

This chain connects TRBV7-9 to TRBJ2-5; D gene ambiguous. Per germline, CDR1 SEHNR and CDR2 FQNEAQ (reference sequence). The CDR3 sequence is 14 residues long. The V end was cut by 1 base, the J end by 1 base, with 7 bases between. The CDR3 DNA reads TGTGCCAGCAGCTTAGTAGCCAGCCAAGAGACCCAGTACTTC. Protein sequence: CASSLVASQETQYF.

The chain joins TRBV30 to TRBJ1-1; D ambiguous. The CDR3 covers 12 residues. V gave up 0 bases and J gave up 5 bases, with 7 bases separating them. The V gene's germline CDR1 is GTSNPN and CDR2 SVGIG (reference sequence). CDR3 DNA: TGTGCCTGGAGTGTACCTGGGACTGAAGCTTTCTTT. Its translation: CAWSVPGTEAFF.

This clone was seen more than once but under ten times. This chain links TRBV6-2 or TRBV6-3 with TRBJ1-5, with D tentatively TRBD1 (6 bases). This CDR3 has 15 amino acids. The germline V and J ends were trimmed by 3 bases and 1 base, with 10 bases remaining between them. Germline V gene data show CDR1 as MNHEY and CDR2 as SVGEGT. The CDR3, as DNA: TGTGCCAGCAGTTATACTGGACAGAGCAATCAGCCCCAGCATTTT. This gives the protein CASSYTGQSNQPQHF.

This sequence joins TRBV19 and TRBJ1-1; D unclear. This CDR3 is 15 amino acids long. Between the trimmed V and J ends, which lost 1 base and 6 bases, there was a span of 15 bases. The germline V gene has CDR1 LNHDA and CDR2 SQIVND (reference sequence). CDR3 coding DNA: TGTGCCAGTAGTATAGTTGGTGTAGGGCCAGCTGAAGCTTTCTTT. It is translated as CASSIVGVGPAEAFF.

This chain links TRBV5-6 with TRBJ1-5, with D perhaps matching TRBD1 (6 bases). Deletions cut 3 bases from V and 6 bases from J, with 13 bases between. Germline CDR1 reads SGHDT; CDR2 reads YYEEEE. The CDR3 length is 14 residues. The CDR3 nucleotides read TGTGCCAGCAGCTCGTGGGGGGCAACTCAGCCCCAGCATTTT. Protein product: CASSSWGATQPQHF.

This chain links TRBV5-1 with TRBJ1-1; 11 nucleotides agree with TRBD1. V was pared by 0 bases and J by 1 base, with 2 bases of the junction left unmatched. The germline V gene encodes CDR1 SGHRS and CDR2 YFSETQ. The CDR3 sequence is 16 residues long. This CDR3 is CASSLGTGGSNTEAFF. The CDR3 DNA sequence: TGCGCCAGCAGCTTGGGGACAGGGGGCTCGAACACTGAAGCTTTCTTT.

This chain's CDR3 is CASSPGPGSDTQYF. As DNA, the CDR3 is TGCGCCAGCAGCCCAGGGCCCGGATCAGATACGCAGTATTTT. The rearrangement joins TRBV4-1 to TRBJ2-3, with a weak D call TRBD1 (5 bases). This CDR3 comprises 14 residues. V lost 4 bases to trimming and J lost 4 bases, with 12 bases between them. Germline V gene data show CDR1 as MGHRA and CDR2 as YSYEKL.

The chain is built from TRBV4-2 and TRBJ2-3; the D call may be TRBD1 or TRBD2 (6 bases each). CDR3 length equals 14 residues. The V gene's germline CDR1 is LGHNA and CDR2 YNFKEQ. V lost 5 bases to trimming and J lost 1 base, with 10 bases between them. Written as DNA, the CDR3 is TGTGCCAGCAGCTTCGGGGGCGGCACAGATACGCAGTATTTT. Translation: CASSFGGGTDTQYF.

The V and J genes are TRBV10-1 and TRBJ2-3, with D tentatively TRBD2 (5 bases). Trimming left V 6 bases short and J 5 bases short, with 15 bases between. Germline-derived CDR1 and CDR2 are WNHNN and SYGVQD (reference sequence). The CDR3 contains 14 residues. The CDR3: CASSPGLGGDTQYF. CDR3 DNA: TGCGCCAGCAGCCCCGGACTTGGTGGAGATACGCAGTATTTT.

The rearrangement links TRBV6-5 to TRBJ1-5, with D possibly TRBD1 on 5 matching bases. Per germline, CDR1 MNHEY and CDR2 SVGAGI. The CDR3 consists of 13 residues. The ends were cut back, 8 bases at V and 4 bases at J, with 12 bases in the middle. CDR3 DNA sequence: TGTGCCAGCGGGGACGGACGAAATCAGCCCCAGCATTTT. Translating gives CASGDGRNQPQHF.

The chain combines TRBV7-2 with TRBJ2-7, with unresolved D. CDR1 and CDR2 (germline): SGHTA, FQGNSA. CDR3 length: 13 amino acids. Trimming removed 4 bases from V and 0 bases from J, with 7 bases in between. In DNA, the CDR3 is TGTGCCAGCAGCTCTGGAAACTCCTACGAGCAGTACGTC. This sequence encodes CASSSGNSYEQYV.